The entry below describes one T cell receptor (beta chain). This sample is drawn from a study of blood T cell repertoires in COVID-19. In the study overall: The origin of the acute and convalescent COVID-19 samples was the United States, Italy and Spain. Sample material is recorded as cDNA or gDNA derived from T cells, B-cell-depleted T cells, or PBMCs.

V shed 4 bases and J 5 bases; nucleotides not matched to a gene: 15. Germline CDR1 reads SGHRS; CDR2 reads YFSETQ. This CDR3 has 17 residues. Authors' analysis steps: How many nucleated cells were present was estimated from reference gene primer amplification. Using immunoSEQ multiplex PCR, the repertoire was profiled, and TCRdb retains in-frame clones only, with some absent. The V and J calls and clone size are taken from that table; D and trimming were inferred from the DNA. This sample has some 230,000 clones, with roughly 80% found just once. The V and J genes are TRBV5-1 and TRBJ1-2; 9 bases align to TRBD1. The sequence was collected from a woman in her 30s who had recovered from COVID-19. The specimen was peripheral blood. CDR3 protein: CASSRSPRDRELYGYTF. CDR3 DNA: TGCGCCAGCAGCCGATCACCCCGGGACAGGGAACTTTATGGCTACACCTTC. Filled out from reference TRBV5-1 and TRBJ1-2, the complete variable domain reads KAGVTQTPRYLIKTRGQQVTLSCSPISGHRSVSWYQQTPGQGLQFLFEYFSETQRNKGNFPGRFSGRQFSNSRSEMNVSTLELGDSALYLCASSRSPRDRELYGYTFGSGTRLTVV.